These T cell receptor beta chains were read from a single sample in a study of blood T cells in healthy people across ages. In TCRdb, the 5' RACE reads were re-called with MiXCR into one record per CDR3 protein. The sample has some 1,800,000 distinct CDR3 sequences, around 42% seen once. Sample: blood. The source is a human donor in good health. Both conserved end residues are part of each CDR3. D genes are given only for firm matches. Size is omitted from some rows. Given values are once, few, many or a class for expanded clones.

cdr3_length,v_call,j_call,clone_size,d_call,cdr3_aa,cdr3_nt
15,TRBV12-3/TRBV12-4,TRBJ1-1,once,TRBD1,CASNQPGQGINEAFF,TGTGCCAGCAACCAGCCGGGACAGGGTATCAATGAAGCTTTCTTT
13,TRBV7-9,TRBJ2-5,.,TRBD2,CASNDSGEGTQYF,TGTGCCAGCAACGACAGTGGGGAGGGGACCCAGTACTTC
16,TRBV10-3,TRBJ1-3,.,.,CAISESQGGSGNTIYF,TGTGCCATCAGTGAGTCGCAGGGTGGCTCTGGAAACACCATATATTTT
15,TRBV7-2,TRBJ1-6,.,.,CASSLNAEVGSPLHF,TGTGCCAGCAGCTTAAACGCTGAGGTCGGTTCACCCCTCCACTTT
15,TRBV7-2,TRBJ2-2,.,.,CASSPRTYLTGELFF,TGTGCCAGCAGCCCTCGGACCTATCTCACCGGGGAGCTGTTTTTT
13,TRBV28,TRBJ1-2,.,.,CASSFYRTSAYTF,TGTGCCAGCAGTTTCTACCGGACAAGCGCCTACACCTTC
13,TRBV4-3,TRBJ1-2,many,.,CASSQARFHGYTF,TGCGCCAGCAGCCAAGCCAGGTTCCATGGCTACACCTTC
16,TRBV7-9,TRBJ1-2,few,.,CASSPGAGYSVGGYTF,TGTGCCAGCAGCCCTGGGGCAGGCTATTCGGTTGGGGGCTACACCTTC
16,TRBV3-1,TRBJ1-2,few,TRBD1,CASSQGGRQGSYGYTF,TGTGCCAGCAGCCAAGGGGGGAGACAGGGATCCTATGGCTACACCTTC
16,TRBV7-2,TRBJ2-7,few,.,CASSLAGGGTPYEQYF,TGTGCCAGCAGCTTAGCTGGAGGTGGGACTCCCTACGAGCAGTACTTC
15,TRBV4-2,TRBJ2-5,few,TRBD2,CVSSQETGGQETQYF,TGTGTCAGCAGCCAAGAAACGGGGGGGCAAGAGACCCAGTACTTC
15,TRBV4-2,TRBJ2-4,.,.,CASSQVLGGGNIQYF,TGTGCCAGCAGCCAAGTACTCGGGGGAGGAAACATTCAGTACTTC
13,TRBV10-3,TRBJ2-5,.,TRBD2,CATLAGEGETQYF,TGTGCCACCCTAGCGGGGGAGGGGGAGACCCAGTACTTC
15,TRBV20-1,TRBJ2-7,.,.,CSARDAVGRGYEQYF,TGCAGTGCTAGAGATGCAGTGGGTCGGGGCTACGAGCAGTACTTC
14,TRBV29-1,TRBJ2-7,.,TRBD2,CSVERGLEDHEQYF,TGCAGCGTTGAACGAGGACTAGAAGACCACGAGCAGTACTTC
15,TRBV25-1,TRBJ1-4,few,TRBD1,CASSSDRGEVGKLFF,TGTGCCAGCAGTAGCGACAGGGGCGAGGTGGGAAAACTGTTTTTT
15,TRBV7-3,TRBJ2-3,.,TRBD2,CASSPGTSIADTQYF,TGTGCCAGCAGCCCCGGGACTAGCATCGCAGATACGCAGTATTTT
13,TRBV20-1,TRBJ2-4,.,.,CSVPQGLVNIQYF,TGCAGTGTTCCGCAGGGGTTGGTGAACATTCAGTACTTC
15,TRBV7-2,TRBJ1-3,.,.,CASSLGALSGNTIYF,TGTGCCAGCAGCTTAGGTGCCCTTTCTGGAAACACCATATATTTT
14,TRBV6-4,TRBJ2-4,.,.,CASSYSEGGGIQYF,TGTGCCAGCAGTTACTCCGAGGGGGGCGGGATTCAGTACTTC
12,TRBV24-1,TRBJ2-3,.,.,CATAGITDTQYF,TGTGCCACCGCAGGGATCACAGATACGCAGTATTTT
14,TRBV20-1,TRBJ2-3,.,.,CSVAAGGDTGTQYF,TGCAGTGTCGCCGCCGGCGGGGACACAGGTACGCAGTATTTT
14,TRBV10-3,TRBJ1-6,few,.,CAITRGGVDSPLHF,TGTGCCATCACCCGAGGGGGGGTCGATTCACCCCTCCACTTT
16,TRBV7-3,TRBJ2-1,few,TRBD2,CASSPWGRGGGDEQFF,TGTGCCAGCAGCCCGTGGGGGCGGGGGGGCGGCGATGAGCAGTTCTTC
16,TRBV4-2,TRBJ1-1,.,.,CASSQDRGIMNTEAFF,TGTGCCAGCAGCCAAGATCGGGGGATAATGAACACTGAAGCTTTCTTT
16,TRBV6-1,TRBJ2-3,.,.,CASSVTAESSTDTQYF,TGTGCCAGCAGTGTAACGGCCGAATCTAGCACAGATACGCAGTATTTT
16,TRBV4-3,TRBJ2-3,few,TRBD2,CASSQAPGLATDTQYF,TGCGCCAGCAGCCAAGCTCCGGGACTAGCAACAGATACGCAGTATTTT
14,TRBV7-2,TRBJ2-7,.,.,CASSPQLEFYEQYF,TGTGCCAGCAGCCCCCAACTAGAATTCTACGAGCAGTACTTC
11,TRBV20-1,TRBJ1-1,few,.,CSAMRGVEAFF,TGCAGTGCTATGCGTGGGGTGGAAGCTTTCTTT
15,TRBV7-9,TRBJ2-7,.,TRBD2,CVSSFIAGASGEQYF,TGTGTCAGCAGCTTCATAGCGGGGGCCTCAGGCGAGCAGTACTTC
14,TRBV7-2,TRBJ1-4,.,.,CASSQGGNGEKLFF,TGTGCCAGCAGCCAAGGCGGCAACGGGGAAAAACTGTTTTTT
15,TRBV4-2,TRBJ1-4,.,TRBD1,CASSQEADRDEKLFF,TGTGCCAGCAGCCAAGAAGCGGACAGGGATGAAAAACTGTTTTTT
14,TRBV20-1,TRBJ1-5,.,.,CSARDRVREQPQHF,TGCAGTGCTAGAGATCGTGTCCGCGAGCAGCCCCAGCATTTT
13,TRBV12-3/TRBV12-4,TRBJ2-7,many,TRBD1,CASKRQGPYEQYF,TGTGCCAGCAAGAGACAGGGTCCCTACGAGCAGTACTTC
19,TRBV4-3,TRBJ2-3,few,.,CASSQEWMEEQTSTDTQYF,TGCGCCAGCAGCCAAGAATGGATGGAGGAGCAAACTAGCACAGATACGCAGTATTTT
15,TRBV7-2,TRBJ2-5,few,.,CASSPGISIGETQYF,TGTGCCAGCAGCCCCGGGATCTCTATAGGGGAGACCCAGTACTTC
14,TRBV20-1,TRBJ2-3,few,.,CSAQAPTTERTQYF,TGCAGTGCCCAAGCGCCCACCACTGAGCGTACGCAGTATTTT
19,TRBV20-1,TRBJ2-7,.,.,CSARVWGPAGGLPPYEQYF,TGCAGTGCTAGGGTGTGGGGACCGGCCGGTGGCCTTCCCCCCTACGAGCAGTACTTC
12,TRBV5-6,TRBJ1-2,.,.,CASTAVHYGYTF,TGTGCCAGCACGGCCGTACACTATGGCTACACCTTC
15,TRBV11-1,TRBJ2-1,few,TRBD2,CASSLGTSGGHEQFF,TGTGCCAGCAGCCTCGGGACTAGCGGGGGGCATGAGCAGTTCTTC
15,TRBV7-9,TRBJ2-1,.,.,CASSLYQGGWDEQFF,TGTGCCAGCAGCTTATATCAGGGGGGCTGGGATGAGCAGTTCTTC
15,TRBV4-3,TRBJ1-2,.,.,CASSQDFRGDGGYTF,TGCGCCAGCAGCCAAGATTTCCGGGGGGACGGTGGCTACACCTTC
15,TRBV5-1,TRBJ1-1,.,.,CASSLFGRMNTEAFF,TGCGCCAGCAGCTTGTTTGGGAGAATGAACACTGAAGCTTTCTTT
16,TRBV20-1,TRBJ2-5,.,TRBD1,CSAPPRGTAYQETQYF,TGCAGTGCTCCACCCAGGGGGACAGCGTACCAAGAGACCCAGTACTTC
15,TRBV3-1,TRBJ1-2,few,TRBD1,CASSRQDRGGAGYTF,TGTGCCAGCAGCCGCCAAGACAGGGGAGGAGCGGGCTACACCTTC
13,TRBV2,TRBJ1-1,.,.,CASSDPYDSEAFF,TGTGCCAGCAGTGACCCGTACGACAGTGAAGCTTTCTTT
15,TRBV27,TRBJ2-1,.,.,CASVQVRAGYNEQFF,TGTGCCAGCGTCCAAGTGAGGGCTGGCTACAATGAGCAGTTCTTC
14,TRBV12-3/TRBV12-4,TRBJ2-7,few,.,CASSFSRRDCEQYF,TGTGCCAGCAGTTTTTCCCGCAGGGATTGCGAGCAGTACTTC
13,TRBV20-1,TRBJ2-5,few,.,CSARFGRQETQYF,TGCAGTGCTAGATTCGGAAGACAAGAGACCCAGTACTTC
15,TRBV7-3,TRBJ2-5,many,TRBD1,CASSLGTAYQETQYF,TGTGCCAGCAGCTTGGGGACAGCGTACCAAGAGACCCAGTACTTC
15,TRBV6-6,TRBJ2-5,few,.,CASSYSGLRQETQYF,TGTGCCAGCAGTTACTCGGGACTCCGCCAAGAGACCCAGTACTTC
14,TRBV7-8,TRBJ2-7,.,.,CASRTGRRNYEQYF,TGTGCCAGTCGGACCGGGAGACGGAACTACGAGCAGTACTTC
15,TRBV27,TRBJ1-2,.,.,CASSLNFRPVYGYTF,TGTGCCAGCAGTTTAAATTTTCGACCAGTATATGGCTACACCTTC
14,TRBV10-3,TRBJ1-5,few,.,CAISVGDSNQPQHF,TGTGCCATCAGTGTTGGGGACAGCAATCAGCCCCAGCATTTT
13,TRBV5-1,TRBJ2-3,.,.,CASSLEGTDAQYF,TGCGCCAGCAGCTTGGAAGGCACAGATGCGCAGTATTTT
12,TRBV3-1,TRBJ2-7,many,.,CASSVQGSEQYF,TGTGCCAGCAGCGTACAAGGAAGCGAGCAGTACTTC